The TCR beta chain under discussion was sequenced for a study of neoadjuvant anti-PD-1 for oral cavity cancer. The germline V gene has CDR1 SGHNT and CDR2 YENEEA. The V gene lost 2 bases and the J gene lost 5 bases, with 8 bases spanning the gap. This CDR3 region has 13 residues. Assay used: immunoSEQ multiplex PCR; TCRdb lists only in-frame clones, some missing. The sample consists of more than 25,000 clones, about 77% of them appearing once. This sample's time point: after neoadjuvant nivolumab, at surgical resection. This sequence joins TRBV11-3 and TRBJ2-3; D is possibly TRBD2 (5 bases). This sample comprised PBMCs, obtained after nivolumab (anti-PD-1) treatment. The TCR sequence derives from a person aged 35-79 years with oral cavity squamous cell carcinoma. The CDR3 protein is CASSLMAGDTQYF. Written as DNA, the CDR3 is TGTGCCAGCAGCTTAATGGCGGGAGATACGCAGTATTTT.